A selection of T cell receptor beta chains follows, all from one sample in a study of T cell responses to AZD1222 COVID-19 vaccine. The method was immunoSEQ multiplex PCR; TCRdb's version includes in-frame clones alone and lacks a portion of them. Among 140,000 or so clones listed, 85% to 90% were seen once. Sequenced here: peripheral blood, sampled on day 0 of AZD1222 vaccination. Receptors were obtained from an adult in good health. CDR3s include the opening cysteine and the closing phenylalanine or tryptophan. The D gene is left open where the match is weak. The size of a clone is reported for some rows only, either as once, few or many, or as a class for expanded clones.

TRBV6-2/TRBV6-3	TRBJ2-5	.	.	CASSPGLGLQETQYF	TGTGCCAGCAGCCCTGGGTTGGGCCTGCAAGAGACCCAGTACTTC
TRBV7-2	TRBJ1-5	.	TRBD1	CASSLGTGFYSNQPQHF	TGTGCCAGCAGCTTAGGGACAGGGTTCTATAGCAATCAGCCCCAGCATTTT
TRBV29-1	TRBJ2-1	.	.	CSVVDWEQFF	TGCAGCGTTGTGGATTGGGAGCAGTTCTTC
TRBV4-3	TRBJ1-4	.	.	CASSPGAGATNEKLFF	TGCGCCAGCAGCCCTGGAGCGGGGGCAACTAATGAAAAACTGTTTTTT
TRBV27	TRBJ1-5	.	.	CAPGVEKYSNQPQHF	TGTGCCCCGGGGGTCGAGAAGTATAGCAATCAGCCCCAGCATTTT
TRBV28	TRBJ1-2	once	.	CASSLRVDYGYTF	TGTGCCAGCAGTTTAAGGGTTGACTATGGCTACACCTTC
TRBV7-2	TRBJ2-2	.	.	CASSLAVGTNTGELFF	TGTGCCAGCAGCTTAGCGGTGGGGACGAACACCGGGGAGCTGTTTTTT
TRBV14	TRBJ1-1	.	.	CASSRWSGLEAFF	TGTGCCAGCAGCCGCTGGTCCGGGCTTGAAGCTTTCTTT
TRBV10-3	TRBJ1-2	.	.	CAISESPPIGRTDF	TGTGCCATCAGTGAGTCCCCACCTATCGGGCGAACGGACTTC
TRBV5-5	TRBJ2-7	few	.	CASSLEATGSYEQYF	TGTGCCAGCAGCTTGGAAGCGACGGGCTCCTACGAGCAGTACTTC
TRBV19	TRBJ1-5	.	.	CASSVWGQPQHF	TGTGCCAGTAGTGTGTGGGGCCAGCCCCAGCATTTT
TRBV10-3	TRBJ2-7	.	.	CAISESALARYEQYF	TGTGCCATCAGTGAGTCGGCACTAGCACGCTACGAGCAGTACTTC
TRBV6-5	TRBJ2-7	.	TRBD2	CASSWTSGTYEQYF	TGTGCCAGCAGTTGGACTAGCGGAACGTACGAGCAGTACTTC
TRBV5-1	TRBJ1-1	.	.	CASSSRTVGNTEAFF	TGCGCCAGCAGCTCCCGGACAGTGGGAAACACTGAAGCTTTCTTT
TRBV4-2	TRBJ2-2	.	.	CASSQLLRGNTGELFF	TGTGCCAGCAGCCAACTACTCAGGGGGAACACCGGGGAGCTGTTTTTT
TRBV20-1	TRBJ2-5	.	.	CSVRQEETQYF	TGCAGTGTACGACAGGAAGAGACCCAGTACTTC
TRBV11-2	TRBJ1-1	.	.	CASSSDGGGISEAFF	TGTGCCAGCAGCTCCGATGGGGGGGGTATCAGTGAAGCTTTCTTT
TRBV5-1	TRBJ2-3	.	TRBD2	CASSQTSGGPSTDTQYF	TGCGCCAGCAGCCAGACTAGCGGGGGGCCTAGCACAGATACGCAGTATTTT
TRBV7-2	TRBJ1-2	.	TRBD1	CASSPRAGGSGGYTF	TGTGCCAGCAGCCCTCGGGCAGGGGGATCGGGGGGCTACACCTTC
TRBV24-1	TRBJ2-3	once	TRBD2	CATSDSGLADTDTQYF	TGTGCCACCAGTGATTCCGGACTAGCGGACACAGATACGCAGTATTTT
TRBV5-4	TRBJ2-1	.	TRBD2	CASSSAGSSYNEQFF	TGTGCCAGCAGCTCAGCGGGAAGCTCCTACAATGAGCAGTTCTTC
TRBV6-2/TRBV6-3	TRBJ2-7	.	TRBD2	CASSPTSGRISEQYF	TGTGCCAGCAGCCCTACTAGCGGGAGAATTTCCGAGCAGTACTTC
TRBV18	TRBJ1-5	.	TRBD1	CASSPRGTGEQPQHF	TGTGCCAGCTCACCACGAGGCACAGGGGAGCAGCCCCAGCATTTT
TRBV7-2	TRBJ1-1	.	.	CASSPHMSPLNTEAFF	TGTGCCAGCAGCCCCCATATGTCTCCGCTGAACACTGAAGCTTTCTTT
TRBV3-1/TRBV3-2	TRBJ2-7	.	.	CASSQQGNPYEQYF	TGTGCCAGCAGCCAACAGGGAAACCCCTACGAGCAGTACTTC
TRBV28	TRBJ1-2	.	.	CASSPTQTYGYTF	TGTGCCAGCAGTCCCACCCAAACTTATGGCTACACCTTC
TRBV9	TRBJ1-3	.	.	CASSAAGLSGNTIYF	TGTGCCAGCAGCGCGGCAGGGCTTTCTGGAAACACCATATATTTT
TRBV11-2	TRBJ2-2	.	.	CASSLFTSSFLSDTGELFF	TGTGCCAGCAGCTTATTTACTAGCTCATTCCTTAGCGACACCGGGGAGCTGTTTTTT
TRBV27	TRBJ1-2	.	.	CATFSRRGYTF	TGTGCCACCTTCTCCCGGCGTGGCTACACCTTC
TRBV5-1	TRBJ2-1	.	.	CASSPGSGTPSENEQFF	TGCGCCAGCAGCCCGGGCAGTGGGACCCCAAGCGAGAATGAGCAGTTCTTC
TRBV9	TRBJ2-7	.	TRBD2	CASSKTSGLNYEQYF	TGTGCCAGCAGCAAAACTAGCGGGTTGAACTACGAGCAGTACTTC
TRBV27	TRBJ2-1	.	TRBD2	CASSGSSGSNYNEQFF	TGTGCCAGTAGTGGGTCTAGCGGGAGTAATTACAATGAGCAGTTCTTC
TRBV9	TRBJ2-5	few	.	CASSSPSVQETQYF	TGTGCCAGCAGCTCACCTTCCGTCCAAGAGACCCAGTACTTC